The 18 T cell receptor beta chains below were found in one sample sequenced in a study of cytomegalovirus exposure and HLA in healthy donors. The primer mix had 60 Vbeta and 13 Jbeta primers. Sequenced by immunoSEQ multiplex PCR; TCRdb stores in-frame clones only, minus some. The table has about 140,000 clones, approximately 63% seen once. The sequenced sample was PBMCs. The origin of the receptors is a woman in her sixties in good health and CMV-seropositive.

This CDR3 reads CASTMRGGTQYF. The CDR3 DNA sequence: TGTGCCAGCACCATGCGAGGTGGTACGCAGTATTTT. J is TRBJ2-3 and V is TRBV28; D is unresolved. Trimming took 7 bases from V and 8 from J, leaving 13 bases between them. The CDR3 has 12 amino acids. In germline, CDR1 is MDHEN, CDR2 SYDVKM.

This CDR3 reads CASGLPTSGTTYNEQFF. In DNA form, the CDR3 reads TGTGCTAGTGGTTTGCCCACTAGCGGGACGACCTACAATGAGCAGTTCTTC. V usage is TRBV12-5 and J usage is TRBJ2-1; TRBD2 matches at 10 bases. CDR1 is LGHNT, CDR2 FRNRAP, per germline. The CDR3 consists of 17 residues. V shed 2 bases, J shed 2 bases, and the junction held 6 bases outside the gene matches.

The chain is built from TRBV2 and TRBJ2-2; a weak D match, TRBD2 (5 bases). This CDR3 has 14 residues. Per the germline V gene, CDR1 is SNHLY and CDR2 is FYNNEI. Trimming took 5 bases from V and 3 from J, leaving 10 bases between them. The CDR3 DNA reads as TGTGCCAGCAGTTCGGACTTCTACACCGGGGAGCTGTTTTTT. This codes for CASSSDFYTGELFF.

This clone was counted a single time. This chain uses TRBV6-4 with TRBJ2-7; 9 bases are shared with TRBD1. Germline assignment: CDR1 MRHNA and CDR2 SNTAGT. This CDR3 has 13 amino acids. V was clipped by 7 bases and J by 7 bases; unmatched bases: 8. The DNA of the CDR3 is TGTGCCAGCATGGAACAGGGGGCGAATGAGCAGTACTTC. As protein: CASMEQGANEQYF.

This clone was observed once. The chain joins TRBV7-6 to TRBJ2-1; D is possibly TRBD1 (6 bases). Trimming left V 4 bases short and J 0 bases short, with 10 bases between. The germline CDR1 and CDR2 sequences are SGHVS and FNYEAQ. The CDR3 sequence is 15 residues long. This chain's CDR3 is CASSSLGGSYNEQFF. CDR3 nucleotides: TGTGCCAGCAGCTCCCTAGGGGGCTCCTACAATGAGCAGTTCTTC. The full variable domain, its missing parts supplied by reference TRBV7-6 and TRBJ2-1, is GAGVSQSPRYKVTKRGQDVALRCDPISGHVSLYWYRQALGQGPEFLTYFNYEAQQDKSGLPNDRFSAERPEGSISTLTIQRTEQRDSAMYRCASSSLGGSYNEQFFGPGTRLTVL.

The CDR3 spells CASSSRLAGGDEQFF. The CDR3 coding sequence is TGTGCCAGCAGCTCCCGACTAGCGGGAGGCGATGAGCAGTTCTTC. This chain joins TRBV9 and TRBJ2-1; 13 positions match TRBD2. CDR1 is SGDLS, CDR2 YYNGEE, per germline. Losses at the gene ends were 4 bases for V and 8 bases for J; bases not matched to a gene: 6. The CDR3 is made up of 15 amino acids.

The chain uses TRBV15 and TRBJ2-7, with a weak D call TRBD1 (6 bases). Germline CDR1 LNHNV, CDR2 YYDKDF (reference sequence). V lost 0 bases, J lost 4 bases, and 16 bases lay in between. This CDR3 region has 16 residues. This chain's CDR3 is CATSRDGRGFAYEQYF. The CDR3 bases are TGTGCCACCAGCAGAGACGGCAGGGGTTTCGCGTACGAGCAGTACTTC. The complete variable domain, with remaining parts taken from reference TRBV15 and TRBJ2-7, reads DAMVIQNPRYQVTQFGKPVTLSCSQTLNHNVMYWYQQKSSQAPKLLFHYYDKDFNNEADTPDNFQSRRPNTSFCFLDIRSPGLGDTAMYLCATSRDGRGFAYEQYFGPGTRLTVT.

V usage is TRBV2 and J usage is TRBJ2-1; 11 nucleotides match TRBD2. The germline V gene has CDR1 SNHLY and CDR2 FYNNEI. The V gene end was trimmed by 7 bases and the J gene end by 7 bases; junction bases not matched to a gene: 6. The CDR3 consists of 14 residues. In DNA form, the CDR3 reads TGTGCCAGCATAACTAGCGGGAGTAGTAATGAGCAGTTCTTC. The encoded protein is CASITSGSSNEQFF.

This clone was recorded a few times. The chain recombines TRBV4-1 with TRBJ2-2; possibly TRBD1 for D (7 bases). Trimming took off 1 base at V and 5 bases at J, with 17 bases between the two ends. There are 17 residues in the CDR3. CDR1 is MGHRA, CDR2 YSYEKL, per germline. The CDR3, as DNA: TGCGCCAGCAGCCAAGTCGGCAGGGGGGTAGGTACCGGGGAGCTGTTTTTT. Its translation is CASSQVGRGVGTGELFF.

V and J are TRBV7-9 and TRBJ1-5, with TRBD1 matching 11 bases. The CDR3 consists of 15 residues. Germline CDR1 reads SEHNR; CDR2 reads FQNEAQ (reference sequence). V was pared by 4 bases and J by 5 bases, with 4 bases of the junction left unmatched. CDR3 nucleotide sequence: TGTGCCAGCAGCTCCGGACAGGGGGCCTATCAGCCCCAGCATTTT. Translating it yields CASSSGQGAYQPQHF.

This clone was detected only a few times. This chain joins TRBV4-2 and TRBJ1-5, with D uncertain. Deletions cut 0 bases from V and 2 bases from J, with 8 bases between. Germline loops: CDR1 LGHNA, CDR2 YNFKEQ. CDR3 length: 15 amino acids. CDR3 bases: TGTGCCAGCAGCCAAGATTTTAGTGGCAATCAGCCCCAGCATTTT. This translates into CASSQDFSGNQPQHF.

V gene TRBV5-6 combines with J gene TRBJ1-2, with no clear D. V was pared by 3 bases and J by 2 bases, with 17 bases between. This CDR3 comprises 16 residues. Germline V gives CDR1 SGHDT, CDR2 YYEEEE. The CDR3 region is CASSSMGGRSNYGYTF. DNA for the CDR3: TGTGCCAGCAGCTCCATGGGAGGGCGAAGCAACTATGGCTACACCTTC.

The chain recombines TRBV10-3 with TRBJ2-2, with D possibly TRBD1 on 5 matching bases. Germline-derived CDR1 and CDR2 are ENHRY and SYGVKD. Trimming removed 3 bases at V and 6 bases at J, with 8 bases between. This CDR3 has 13 residues. The CDR3 DNA follows: TGTGCCATCAGTGAAGGGGTCGCCGGGGAGCTGTTTTTT. The encoded protein is CAISEGVAGELFF.

The rearrangement links TRBV6-1 to TRBJ2-1; 10 positions match TRBD1. Trimming at V came to 6 bases and at J to 6 bases, leaving 8 bases not matched to a gene. This CDR3 is built from 15 residues. Germline values: CDR1 MNHNS, CDR2 SASEGT. CDR3 bases: TGTGCCAGCAGCCGACAGGGGGCGGCAGCCAATGAGCAGTTCTTC. Translated, it gives CASSRQGAAANEQFF.

J is TRBJ1-5 and V is TRBV6-6; tentative D call: TRBD1 (5 bases). The CDR3 loop spans 13 amino acids. The V gene's germline CDR1 is MNHNY and CDR2 SVGAGI (reference sequence). V lost 2 bases, J lost 4 bases, and 6 bases lay in between. The CDR3 nucleotides are TGTGCCAGCAGTTACCCAGGGAATCAGCCCCAGCATTTT. Its protein is CASSYPGNQPQHF.

With respect to this clone: Relative to the germline gene, one junction end is altered; a read error may explain this. The chain is built from TRBV11-2 and TRBJ2-1, with TRBD2 matching 8 bases. Germline V gives CDR1 SGHAT, CDR2 FQNNGV. The CDR3 runs 15 residues. CDR3 sequence: CASTVAGGPMGEQFF. Written as DNA, the CDR3 is TGTGCAAGCACAGTGGCGGGAGGCCCCATGGGGGAGCAGTTCTTC.

This clone has more than one count but fewer than ten. The rearrangement links TRBV27 to TRBJ2-2, with 7 bases that match TRBD2. The CDR3 totals 15 residues. Losses at the gene ends were 4 bases for V and 5 bases for J; bases not matched to a gene: 7. Germline CDR1 and CDR2: MNHEY and SMNVEV (reference sequence). As DNA, the CDR3 is TGTGCCAGCAGTTCACGCGGGAGAGGTACCGGGGAGCTGTTTTTT. Translated: CASSSRGRGTGELFF.

The chain carries TRBV2 and TRBJ1-5; 7 nucleotides match TRBD1. In germline, CDR1 is SNHLY, CDR2 FYNNEI. V was clipped by 4 bases and J by 6 bases; unmatched bases: 9. The CDR3 has 15 residues. Here the CDR3 reads CASSARQGGGQPQHF. The DNA of the CDR3 is TGTGCCAGCAGTGCCCGACAGGGAGGTGGTCAGCCCCAGCATTTT.